Listed below are T cell receptor beta chains from one sample, sequenced in a study of cytomegalovirus exposure and HLA in healthy donors. The assay was immunoSEQ multiplex PCR, and TCRdb's table has in-frame clones only and misses some. This sample yields approximately 140,000 clones, of which roughly four fifths are seen a single time; under 1.5% belongs to the top ten. Sequencing was done on a sample of PBMCs. All receptors come from a woman aged 25 to 39 in good health and CMV-seronegative. Both conserved end residues are part of each CDR3. The order of the fields is V gene, clone size, D gene, J gene, CDR3 DNA, CDR3 protein. The D gene is left open where the match is weak. Clone sizes are given selectively: once, few, many, or a class where the clone is expanded.

V gene: TRBV6-1
clone size: -
D gene: TRBD1
J gene: TRBJ1-1
CDR3 DNA: TGTGCCAGCAGCGAATCCGCAGGGGGCACGAACACTGAAGCTTTCTTT
CDR3 protein: CASSESAGGTNTEAFF

V gene: TRBV4-3
clone size: -
D gene: TRBD1
J gene: TRBJ2-5
CDR3 DNA: TGCGCCAGCAGCCAAGACCGGGACAGGGGAGGGGAGACCCAGTACTTC
CDR3 protein: CASSQDRDRGGETQYF

V gene: TRBV6-4
clone size: -
D gene: TRBD1
J gene: TRBJ2-7
CDR3 DNA: TGTGCCATTAGGGACAGGGGTCGTTTCTCCTACGAGCAGTACTTC
CDR3 protein: CAIRDRGRFSYEQYF

V gene: TRBV6-1
clone size: many
D gene: -
J gene: TRBJ2-7
CDR3 DNA: TGTGCCAGCAGTGACGATCCGAGGGTGGGCGAGCAGTACTTC
CDR3 protein: CASSDDPRVGEQYF

V gene: TRBV5-1
clone size: -
D gene: -
J gene: TRBJ1-3
CDR3 DNA: TGCGCCAGCAGCTTGATTGCGGTCAGCTCTGGAAACACCATATATTTT
CDR3 protein: CASSLIAVSSGNTIYF

V gene: TRBV14
clone size: -
D gene: -
J gene: TRBJ2-7
CDR3 DNA: TGTGCCAGCAGCCAAGAAGTCGACACCTACGAGCAGTACTTC
CDR3 protein: CASSQEVDTYEQYF

V gene: TRBV9
clone size: -
D gene: TRBD2
J gene: TRBJ2-3
CDR3 DNA: TGTGCCAGCAGCGTAGTCGGGGGGGAAGCAGATACGCAGTATTTT
CDR3 protein: CASSVVGGEADTQYF

V gene: TRBV7-2
clone size: -
D gene: -
J gene: TRBJ1-3
CDR3 DNA: TGTGCCAGCAGCTTAGCGTCAGGGGGAAACACCATATATTTT
CDR3 protein: CASSLASGGNTIYF

V gene: TRBV7-2
clone size: -
D gene: TRBD1
J gene: TRBJ1-6
CDR3 DNA: TGTGCCAGCAGCCGATGGGGACAGTATAATTCACCCCTCCACTTT
CDR3 protein: CASSRWGQYNSPLHF

V gene: TRBV2
clone size: -
D gene: -
J gene: TRBJ2-3
CDR3 DNA: TGTGCCAGCAGTGAGCTACAGGGTCCAGATACGCAGTATTTT
CDR3 protein: CASSELQGPDTQYF

V gene: TRBV5-1
clone size: -
D gene: -
J gene: TRBJ2-1
CDR3 DNA: TGCGCCAGCAGCTTGTCGCCAGGGTTCTACAATGAGCAGTTCTTC
CDR3 protein: CASSLSPGFYNEQFF

V gene: TRBV5-1
clone size: -
D gene: TRBD1
J gene: TRBJ2-6
CDR3 DNA: TGCGCCAGCAGCCTAGGGACAGGGGGTTCTGGGGCCAACGTCCTGACTTTC
CDR3 protein: CASSLGTGGSGANVLTF

V gene: TRBV19
clone size: -
D gene: TRBD2
J gene: TRBJ2-1
CDR3 DNA: TGTGCCAGCGGGACTAGCGGAACCTCCTACAATGAGCAGTTCTTC
CDR3 protein: CASGTSGTSYNEQFF

V gene: TRBV11-1
clone size: -
D gene: -
J gene: TRBJ2-1
CDR3 DNA: TGTGCCAGCAGCTCCTCCCAACTCTACAATGAGCAGTTCTTC
CDR3 protein: CASSSSQLYNEQFF

V gene: TRBV7-8
clone size: -
D gene: TRBD1
J gene: TRBJ1-6
CDR3 DNA: TGTGCCAGCAGCCACGGACAGGGACCCAGCTCCTATAATTCACCCCTCCACTTT
CDR3 protein: CASSHGQGPSSYNSPLHF

V gene: TRBV27
clone size: -
D gene: -
J gene: TRBJ2-7
CDR3 DNA: TGTGCCAGCAAGAAGGGGTTAGCCTACGAGCAGTACTTC
CDR3 protein: CASKKGLAYEQYF